A single sample is the source of the 8 T cell receptor beta chains below, sequenced in a study of T cell responses to AZD1222 COVID-19 vaccine. Profiling relied on immunoSEQ multiplex PCR, and the TCRdb table lists in-frame clones only, not all of them. Among some 140,000 clones, approximately 90% were seen once, and the ten largest hold around 2.7%. The material was peripheral blood, obtained on day 0 of AZD1222 vaccination. All receptors derive from an adult in good health.

The gene calls are TRBV28 and TRBJ1-2; 8 bases are shared with TRBD1. The V gene's germline CDR1 is MDHEN and CDR2 SYDVKM. The V and J ends lost 5 bases and 4 bases, in that order; junction bases with no gene match: 12. The CDR3 length is 16 residues. CDR3 sequence: CASSTTGQGSPYGYTF. CDR3 sequence (DNA): TGTGCCAGCAGTACCACCGGACAGGGATCACCCTATGGCTACACCTTC.

The chain is built from TRBV14 and TRBJ1-3; D gene unclear. Germline CDR1 reads SGHDN; CDR2 reads FVKESK. The CDR3 length is 16 residues. V was clipped by 9 bases and J by 1 base, with 19 bases between them. CDR3 nucleotide sequence: TGTGCCAGTCAGAATGCCCTGGACTGGTCTGGAAACACCATATATTTT. It specifies CASQNALDWSGNTIYF.

This chain uses TRBV24-1 with TRBJ2-7; tentatively, D is TRBD2 (6 bases). Deletions cut 5 bases from V and 0 bases from J, with 7 bases between. CDR1 is KGHDR and CDR2 is SFDVKD in the germline V gene. The CDR3 is made up of 13 amino acids. Here the CDR3 DNA reads TGTGCCACCAGTGTCGGGAGCTCCTACGAGCAGTACTTC. It encodes CATSVGSSYEQYF.

The V call is TRBV28, the J call TRBJ2-4; possibly TRBD1 for D (5 bases). CDR3 length: 11 residues. Germline V lookup: CDR1 MDHEN, CDR2 SYDVKM. V shed 10 bases and J shed 8 bases, with 12 bases lying between them. The DNA of the CDR3 is TGTGCCACTCTGGAAGGGGACATTCAGTACTTC. As protein: CATLEGDIQYF.

The chain recombines TRBV4-1 with TRBJ2-5, with TRBD1 identical over 11 bases. The V gene end was trimmed by 2 bases and the J gene end by 4 bases; junction bases not matched to a gene: 6. The CDR3 has 16 residues. CDR1 is MGHRA and CDR2 is YSYEKL in the germline V gene. The CDR3 nucleotides are TGCGCCAGCAGCCAACTTAGGACAGGGGGCGGAGAGACCCAGTACTTC. The encoded protein is CASSQLRTGGGETQYF.

This sequence joins TRBV7-2 and TRBJ2-2, with 10 bases aligning to TRBD2. Germline CDR1 SGHTA, CDR2 FQGNSA. J was trimmed by 2 bases and V by 5 bases; bases with no gene match: 11. The CDR3 covers 18 residues. This CDR3 is CASSLLAGAAGNTGELFF. The CDR3 nucleotides read TGTGCCAGCAGCCTGCTAGCGGGGGCCGCGGGTAACACCGGGGAGCTGTTTTTT.

V and J are TRBV7-7 and TRBJ2-1, with a weak D call TRBD2 (5 bases). Trimming cost V 3 bases and J 5 bases, with 8 bases left between them. This CDR3 spans 13 amino acids. Germline-derived CDR1 and CDR2 are SSHAT and FNYEAQ (reference sequence). The CDR3 sequence is CASSFGVDNEQFF. In nucleotides, the CDR3 is TGTGCCAGCAGCTTCGGGGTTGACAATGAGCAGTTCTTC.

This chain links TRBV6-2 or TRBV6-3 with TRBJ1-3; D ambiguous. Trimming pared 2 bases from V and 0 bases from J, leaving 5 bases between. The germline CDR1 and CDR2 sequences are MNHEY and SVGEGT. The CDR3 has 14 amino acids. This CDR3 is CASSYRRSGNTIYF. CDR3 nucleotide sequence: TGTGCCAGCAGTTACCGGCGCTCTGGAAACACCATATATTTT.